Following are 8 T cell receptor beta chains from one sample sequenced in a study of shared clonotypes between healthy human individuals. Measured with immunoSEQ multiplex PCR; TCRdb has only the in-frame clones, and not every one. The table includes millions of clones, 85% to 95% detected once. The sequencing sample was made of naive CD4+ T cells sorted from blood. Subset specified: CD45RA+ positively selected. The source is a young man in good health.

The chain has TRBV30 and TRBJ2-5; D is unresolved. V shed 0 bases and J shed 1 base, with 9 bases lying between them. CDR3 length equals 14 residues. The germline V gene has CDR1 GTSNPN and CDR2 SVGIG (reference sequence). This chain's CDR3 is CAWSVRVVQETQYF. The CDR3 DNA reads as TGTGCCTGGAGTGTACGAGTTGTCCAAGAGACCCAGTACTTC.

This chain uses TRBV6-1 with TRBJ2-6; 8 bases fit TRBD1. The germline CDR1 and CDR2 sequences are MNHNS and SASEGT. The V segment lost 8 bases and the J segment 2 bases; nucleotides outside the gene matches: 8. CDR3 length equals 16 residues. As DNA, the CDR3 is TGTGCCAGCGGTGGACAGGGTAGGACTGGGGCCAACGTCCTGACTTTC. Translated: CASGGQGRTGANVLTF.

Concerning this clone itself: This specimen includes other DNA sequences encoding the same CDR3. The genes are TRBV19 and TRBJ1-5, with 9 nucleotides matching TRBD1. The CDR3 contains 16 residues. Germline trimming cut 4 bases from V and 3 bases from J; bases unmatched to any gene: 7. CDR1 and CDR2 from the germline V gene are LNHDA and SQIVND (reference sequence). CDR3 residues: CASSTRTGASNQPQHF. As DNA, the CDR3 is TGTGCCAGTAGTACTCGGACAGGGGCCTCCAATCAGCCCCAGCATTTT.

The J gene is TRBJ2-7, the V gene TRBV19; 8 nucleotides match TRBD2. From germline, CDR1 is LNHDA and CDR2 SQIVND (reference sequence). The V and J ends lost 5 bases and 2 bases, in that order; junction bases with no gene match: 8. The CDR3 is 15 amino acids. The CDR3 DNA reads TGTGCCAGTAGTCTCGGGGGGGTCCTAGCCTACGAGCAGTACTTC. Amino acids: CASSLGGVLAYEQYF.

The rearrangement links TRBV5-6 to TRBJ2-1; D perhaps matches TRBD2 (6 bases). The germline gives CDR1 SGHDT, CDR2 YYEEEE. Trimming left V 0 bases short and J 9 bases short, with 10 bases between. The CDR3 is 13 residues long. CDR3 nucleotides: TGTGCCAGCAGCTTGGCGGGGGTCGCTGAGCAGTTCTTC. The encoded protein is CASSLAGVAEQFF.

The J gene is TRBJ1-5, the V gene TRBV11-2, with D possibly TRBD1 on 5 matching bases. The CDR3 totals 15 residues. The V end was cut by 1 base, the J end by 7 bases, with 14 bases between. Germline V gene data show CDR1 as SGHAT and CDR2 as FQNNGV. This CDR3 reads CASSLGGGNRQPQHF. DNA of the CDR3: TGTGCCAGCAGCTTAGGGGGGGGGAACAGGCAGCCCCAGCATTTT.

This clone was recorded only once. This chain uses TRBV5-8 with TRBJ2-1; D gene uncertain. The V end lost 0 bases, the J end lost 3 bases, and 10 bases lay between the germline ends. The CDR3 has 15 residues. Germline V gives CDR1 SGHTS, CDR2 YDEGEE. The CDR3: CASSLVSSIYNEQFF. In nucleotides, the CDR3 is TGTGCCAGCAGCTTGGTTTCGTCAATCTACAATGAGCAGTTCTTC.

The chain uses TRBV7-8 and TRBJ2-3; no definite D call. The CDR3 has 14 amino acids. Trimming left V 3 bases short and J 0 bases short, with 7 bases between. Germline assignment: CDR1 SGHVS and CDR2 FQNEAQ. The CDR3 region has the DNA TGTGCCAGCAGCTTTGCACAGAGCACAGATACGCAGTATTTT. Encoded protein: CASSFAQSTDTQYF. Using reference TRBV7-8 and TRBJ2-3 for the parts outside the CDR3, the full variable domain is GAGVSQSPRYKVAKRGQDVALRCDPISGHVSLFWYQQALGQGPEFLTYFQNEAQLDKSGLPSDRFFAERPEGSVSTLKIQRTQQEDSAVYLCASSFAQSTDTQYFGPGTRLTVL.